One sample yielded the 23 T cell receptor beta chains listed below, sequenced in a study of shared clonotypes between healthy human individuals. Produced via immunoSEQ multiplex PCR; TCRdb's table is partial and in-frame only. The table shows some 1,900,000 clones, with about 95% occurring only once. Naive CD8 cells were CD45RO-negative, positively selected for CCR7, excluding terminally differentiated effector memory CD45RA+ cells. Sequenced sample: naive CD8+ T cells sorted from blood. The receptors were sampled from a young man in good health.

V usage is TRBV27 and J usage is TRBJ2-1; D may be TRBD1 or TRBD2 (6 bases each). The CDR3 totals 16 residues. Trimming removed 5 bases from V and 7 bases from J, with 21 bases in between. In germline, CDR1 is MNHEY, CDR2 SMNVEV (reference sequence). The CDR3 bases are TGTGCCAGCAGTCCCGGTCCGGGGGCAGGTTTGAATGAGCAGTTCTTC. Its protein product is CASSPGPGAGLNEQFF.

This chain uses TRBV27 with TRBJ2-7, with D perhaps assigned TRBD1 or TRBD2 (5 bases each). The CDR3 covers 13 residues. Trimming cost V 4 bases and J 7 bases, with 14 bases left between them. Looked up from germline, CDR1 is MNHEY and CDR2 is SMNVEV (reference sequence). The CDR3 is CASSSGRGQEQYF. As DNA, the CDR3 is TGTGCCAGCAGTTCTGGCCGGGGCCAAGAGCAGTACTTC.

This sequence joins TRBV27 and TRBJ1-1, with D unresolved. V lost 4 bases, J lost 1 base, and 10 bases lay in between. The CDR3 length is 14 residues. Germline CDR1 MNHEY, CDR2 SMNVEV (reference sequence). The CDR3 coding sequence is TGTGCCAGCAGTTCTGATGATCGGAACACTGAAGCTTTCTTT. Translated: CASSSDDRNTEAFF.

To note about this clone: Other DNA sequences in the same sample also yield this CDR3. As DNA, the CDR3 is TGTGCCAGCAGTGACAGCTACGAGCAGTACTTC. The encoded protein is CASSDSYEQYF. V and J are TRBV6-1 and TRBJ2-7; D not resolved. The germline V and J ends were trimmed by 3 bases and 3 bases, with 3 bases remaining between them. The CDR3 runs 11 residues. CDR1 MNHNS and CDR2 SASEGT come from the germline V gene.

On this clone itself: Other DNA sequences in this sample translate to the same CDR3. This chain uses TRBV9 with TRBJ1-3; maybe TRBD1 (5 bases). The CDR3 extends over 15 amino acids. In germline, CDR1 is SGDLS, CDR2 YYNGEE. V lost 0 bases and J 1 base, leaving 8 bases between the germline ends. The CDR3 sequence: CASSVGSGSGNTIYF. CDR3 coding DNA: TGTGCCAGCAGCGTAGGTTCAGGGTCTGGAAACACCATATATTTT.

This clone occurred once. The chain couples TRBV7-6 to TRBJ2-7, with 11 bases aligning to TRBD1. Germline V gene lookup returns CDR1 SGHVS and CDR2 FNYEAQ. Trimming removed 5 bases from V and 7 bases from J; junction bases left unmatched: 1. The CDR3 has 12 residues. The CDR3 here is CASSGTGGEQYF. CDR3 bases: TGTGCCAGCAGCGGGACAGGGGGAGAGCAGTACTTC.

The V call is TRBV7-9, the J call TRBJ2-1; a weak D match, TRBD1 (6 bases). CDR1 SEHNR and CDR2 FQNEAQ come from the germline V gene (reference sequence). Trimming took off 1 base at V and 4 bases at J, with 11 bases between the two ends. This CDR3 contains 15 residues. The DNA for the CDR3 is TGTGCCAGCAGCTTAGTTACAGGGTTATACAATGAGCAGTTCTTC. This encodes CASSLVTGLYNEQFF. Full variable domain (outside the CDR3, taken from reference TRBV7-9 and TRBJ2-1): DTGVSQNPRHKITKRGQNVTFRCDPISEHNRLYWYRQTLGQGPEFLTYFQNEAQLEKSRLLSDRFSAERPKGSFSTLEIQRTEQGDSAMYLCASSLVTGLYNEQFFGPGTRLTVL.

This clone has only one observation. V and J are TRBV29-1 and TRBJ2-3, with a tentative D call TRBD2 (6 bases). V dropped 6 bases and J dropped 5 bases, with 24 bases sitting between them. Germline CDR1 reads SQVTM; CDR2 reads ANQGSEA. CDR3 size: 16 residues. In nucleotides, the CDR3 is TGCAGCGTGGCGGGGCGGTCGGTAACCGGGGAAGATACGCAGTATTTT. It codes for CSVAGRSVTGEDTQYF.

Points on this clone: Other DNA sequences within the sample encode an identical CDR3. The gene calls are TRBV7-9 and TRBJ2-7; 8 bases fit TRBD1. CDR3 length: 13 residues. V was clipped by 2 bases and J by 4 bases; unmatched bases: 1. CDR1 and CDR2 from the germline V gene are SEHNR and FQNEAQ (reference sequence). The CDR3 DNA reads TGTGCCAGCAGCTTAACAGGGGGTTACGAGCAGTACTTC. Translation: CASSLTGGYEQYF.

Note on this clone: The sample carries other DNA sequences with the same CDR3. The chain employs TRBV7-9 and TRBJ1-1; D is possibly TRBD1 (6 bases). This CDR3 has 14 residues. V lost 5 bases and J lost 1, with 11 bases in between. CDR1 SEHNR and CDR2 FQNEAQ come from the germline V gene (reference sequence). As DNA, the CDR3 is TGTGCCAGCAGCCTAGGGGGTACGAACACTGAAGCTTTCTTT. Residues: CASSLGGTNTEAFF.

On this clone itself: Other DNA sequences in the same sample also yield this CDR3. This chain joins TRBV5-1 and TRBJ2-7; D remains unclear. This CDR3 is built from 14 residues. V shed 0 bases and J shed 2 bases, with 9 bases lying between them. Germline CDR1 and CDR2: SGHRS and YFSETQ. The CDR3 spells CASSLGANTYEQYF. Written as DNA, the CDR3 is TGCGCCAGCAGCTTGGGGGCAAACACCTACGAGCAGTACTTC. The entire variable domain, with the rest obtained from reference TRBV5-1 and TRBJ2-7, is as follows: KAGVTQTPRYLIKTRGQQVTLSCSPISGHRSVSWYQQTPGQGLQFLFEYFSETQRNKGNFPGRFSGRQFSNSRSEMNVSTLELGDSALYLCASSLGANTYEQYFGPGTRLTVT.

This rearrangement joins TRBV4-1 to TRBJ1-1; weak D call: TRBD1 (6 bases). V shed 1 base and J shed 0 bases, with 12 bases lying between them. The germline V gene has CDR1 MGHRA and CDR2 YSYEKL. This CDR3 spans 16 amino acids. CDR3 sequence reads: CASSQGGGEMNTEAFF. In DNA form, the CDR3 reads TGCGCCAGCAGCCAAGGCGGGGGCGAAATGAACACTGAAGCTTTCTTT.

This chain joins TRBV29-1 and TRBJ2-7, with 7 bases aligning to TRBD2. The germline CDR1 and CDR2 sequences are SQVTM and ANQGSEA. V lost 4 bases and J lost 2; bases outside the gene matches: 5. This CDR3 has 13 residues. The chain's CDR3 is CSVAAGVTYEQYF. As DNA, the CDR3 is TGCAGCGTTGCTGCGGGGGTCACCTACGAGCAGTACTTC.

V and J are TRBV29-1 and TRBJ2-1; 10 nucleotides align to TRBD1. CDR3 length: 16 amino acids. Germline CDR1 and CDR2: SQVTM and ANQGSEA. The V and J ends lost 3 bases and 1 base, in that order; junction bases with no gene match: 6. This CDR3 reads CSVETGTGVSYNEQFF. In DNA, the CDR3 is TGCAGCGTTGAGACGGGGACAGGGGTTTCCTACAATGAGCAGTTCTTC.

V usage is TRBV5-1 and J usage is TRBJ1-2; D ambiguous. The CDR3 is 14 residues long. Germline V gene sequence: CDR1 SGHRS, CDR2 YFSETQ. V was cut by 0 bases and J by 8 bases, with 14 bases left in between. In DNA, the CDR3 is TGCGCCAGCAGCTTGGATACAGATCTCCGAGGCTACACCTTC. This encodes CASSLDTDLRGYTF.

V usage is TRBV4-3 and J usage is TRBJ2-1, with 10 bases identical to TRBD1. Germline CDR1 reads LGHNA; CDR2 reads YSLEER. The V gene end was trimmed by 3 bases and the J gene end by 4 bases; junction bases not matched to a gene: 15. The CDR3 length is 19 residues. CDR3 sequence (DNA): TGCGCCAGCAGCCAGGGCCACGACAGGGGGCGATCCCCTTACAATGAGCAGTTCTTC. Protein product: CASSQGHDRGRSPYNEQFF.

This chain joins TRBV19 and TRBJ2-5, with TRBD1 as a possible D gene (6 bases). CDR3 length equals 14 residues. Germline CDR1 reads LNHDA; CDR2 reads SQIVND (reference sequence). Between the trimmed V and J ends, which lost 4 bases and 2 bases, there was a span of 11 bases. As DNA, the CDR3 is TGTGCCAGTAGTACATCACAGGGACAAGAGACCCAGTACTTC. It codes for CASSTSQGQETQYF.

V gene TRBV4-1 combines with J gene TRBJ1-1, with D tentatively TRBD1 (6 bases). The V gene's germline CDR1 is MGHRA and CDR2 YSYEKL. Trimming left V 7 bases short and J 5 bases short, with 23 bases between. This CDR3 is built from 16 residues. The CDR3: CASTEDRFGARTEAFF. The CDR3 region has the DNA TGCGCCAGCACCGAAGACAGGTTCGGGGCGCGGACTGAAGCTTTCTTT.

The rearrangement links TRBV5-1 to TRBJ1-1; TRBD1 matches 9 bases. CDR3 length: 15 amino acids. CDR1 is SGHRS and CDR2 is YFSETQ in the germline V gene. V shed 2 bases, J shed 4 bases, and the junction held 6 bases outside the gene matches. CDR3 in amino acids: CASSFRDRAGTEAFF. The CDR3 DNA reads TGCGCCAGCAGCTTCCGGGACAGGGCGGGCACTGAAGCTTTCTTT.

The chain carries TRBV19 and TRBJ1-1, with 7 bases that match TRBD1. Germline loops: CDR1 LNHDA, CDR2 SQIVND (reference sequence). J lost 1 base, V lost 9 bases, and 8 bases had no gene match. CDR3 length equals 14 residues. CDR3 in amino acids: CASSDRQENTEAFF. The CDR3, as DNA: TGTGCCAGCTCGGACAGGCAAGAGAACACTGAAGCTTTCTTT. The full variable domain, completed using reference TRBV19 and TRBJ1-1, is DGGITQSPKYLFRKEGQNVTLSCEQNLNHDAMYWYRQDPGQGLRLIYYSQIVNDFQKGDIAEGYSVSREKKESFPLTVTSAQKNPTAFYLCASSDRQENTEAFFGQGTRLTVV.

A remark on this clone: Other DNA sequences in this specimen translate into the identical CDR3. The chain links TRBV7-9 to TRBJ1-1; D gene unclear. This CDR3 is built from 13 residues. Trimming took off 5 bases at V and 1 base at J, with 8 bases between the two ends. Germline V lookup: CDR1 SEHNR, CDR2 FQNEAQ (reference sequence). In DNA, the CDR3 is TGTGCCAGCAGCGTGACCGAGAACACTGAAGCTTTCTTT. As protein: CASSVTENTEAFF.

As for this clone: At the DNA level, this CDR3 is encoded by other sequences in the same sample as well. The rearrangement uses TRBV30 and TRBJ2-1, with unresolved D. Germline lookup yields CDR1 GTSNPN and CDR2 SVGIG (reference sequence). The CDR3 runs 12 residues. Trimming cost V 0 bases and J 4 bases, with 4 bases left between them. CDR3 loop: CAWSVGYNEQFF. The CDR3 DNA reads TGTGCCTGGAGTGTTGGGTACAATGAGCAGTTCTTC.

A remark on this clone: Other DNA sequences within the sample encode an identical CDR3. The rearrangement links TRBV30 to TRBJ2-3; tentatively, D is TRBD2 (7 bases). The CDR3 length is 15 residues. Germline lookup yields CDR1 GTSNPN and CDR2 SVGIG (reference sequence). Trimming stripped 0 bases from V and 0 bases from J, with 10 bases between. The CDR3, as DNA: TGTGCCTGGAGTGTGGGGGGGGCCAGCACAGATACGCAGTATTTT. Translating gives CAWSVGGASTDTQYF.